These 30 T cell receptor beta chains were sequenced from one sample in a study of beta chain features in type 1 diabetes (dated by TCRdb to the late 2010s). The library was produced with the immunoSEQ multiplex PCR assay. The entire isolated RNA was reverse transcribed using the High Capacity cDNA Reverse Transcription Kit, and thus expressed TCRB transcripts were sequenced. Here the immuneACCESS table is served through TCRdb, limited to in-frame sequences with V and J called. Missing clones are a known gap in these copies; in checked studies unresolved V genes cover under half, and the rest lacks a known reason. The sample profile shows 150,000 to 170,000 clones; around 8% of them were found once. The ten most abundant clones make up 0.55% to 0.65% of the sample. The sample taken for sequencing was central memory CD4+ T cells from blood. The source of these receptors is a young man in good health.

This clone was seen at least ten times. V gene TRBV28 combines with J gene TRBJ2-2; TRBD2 is a possible D gene (5 bases). Germline CDR1 MDHEN, CDR2 SYDVKM. This CDR3 is 14 amino acids long. V was pared by 5 bases and J by 3 bases, with 10 bases between. CDR3 region: CASSPHGDTGELFF. In DNA form, the CDR3 reads TGTGCCAGCAGTCCCCACGGGGACACCGGGGAGCTGTTTTTT.

This clone was seen at least ten times. V gene TRBV7-9 combines with J gene TRBJ2-3; D is possibly TRBD1 (5 bases). Germline V CDR1 and CDR2: SEHNR, FQNEAQ (reference sequence). This CDR3 comprises 14 residues. V was cut by 5 bases and J by 6 bases, with 15 bases left in between. In DNA, the CDR3 is TGTGCCAGCAGCCCACAGGCGTCCTCGGATACGCAGTATTTT. Translating it yields CASSPQASSDTQYF.

The chain employs TRBV2 and TRBJ2-1; TRBD2 matches at 10 bases. CDR1 is SNHLY and CDR2 is FYNNEI in the germline V gene. The CDR3 spans 15 residues. Trimming removed 8 bases from V and 12 bases from J; junction bases left unmatched: 16. The CDR3 DNA is TGTGCCAGCGCCTCACTAGCGGGATCTTACTCCGGGCAGTTCTTC. Its translation is CASASLAGSYSGQFF.

There are many counts of this clone. The gene calls are TRBV29-1 and TRBJ1-5; TRBD1 aligns across 7 bases. Germline V gene sequence: CDR1 SQVTM, CDR2 ANQGSEA. With V trimmed by 6 bases and J by 0 bases, 5 bases remained unmatched. CDR3 size: 14 residues. The CDR3 bases are TGCAGCGTGGCCTCAGGGGGTAGCAATCAGCCCCAGCATTTT. Its translation is CSVASGGSNQPQHF. The full variable domain, in which reference TRBV29-1 and TRBJ1-5 provide the parts outside the CDR3, is SAVISQKPSRDICQRGTSLTIQCQVDSQVTMMFWYRQQPGQSLTLIATANQGSEATYESGFVIDKFPISRPNLTFSTLTVSNMSPEDSSIYLCSVASGGSNQPQHFGDGTRLSIL.

The rearrangement joins TRBV29-1 to TRBJ1-1; perhaps TRBD1 as D (6 bases). With 6 bases removed from V and 4 bases from J, the gap between germline ends came to 12 bases. The CDR3 loop spans 12 amino acids. Germline V gives CDR1 SQVTM, CDR2 ANQGSEA. The CDR3 sequence is CSVERGGTEAFF. The CDR3 DNA reads TGCAGCGTGGAGCGAGGGGGCACTGAAGCTTTCTTT.

Many counts were recorded for this clone. The chain links TRBV28 to TRBJ2-5; tentative D call: TRBD1 (7 bases). Looked up from germline, CDR1 is MDHEN and CDR2 is SYDVKM. Trimming removed 2 bases at V and 5 bases at J, with 12 bases between. This CDR3 spans 14 amino acids. The CDR3 DNA is TGTGCCAGCAGTTTACAGGGGGGCCCGGAGACCCAGTACTTC. Translating gives CASSLQGGPETQYF.

A few counts support this clone. The same CDR3 also results from other DNA sequences found in this sample. V is TRBV28 and J is TRBJ2-3, with TRBD2 identical over 12 bases. CDR3 length: 15 residues. After removal of 5 bases from V and 5 bases from J, the junction contained 5 bases not matched to a gene. The germline V gene has CDR1 MDHEN and CDR2 SYDVKM. The CDR3 reads CASSLAGGPGDTQYF. The CDR3, as DNA: TGTGCCAGCAGTCTAGCGGGGGGGCCGGGAGATACGCAGTATTTT.

The rearrangement links TRBV6-5 to TRBJ1-2, with 9 bases aligning to TRBD1. The CDR3 sequence is 15 residues long. V trimming: 2 bases; J trimming: 2 bases; junction bases outside the gene matches: 3. Germline V gene lookup returns CDR1 MNHEY and CDR2 SVGAGI. The CDR3: CASSYLGQGNYGYTF. CDR3 coding DNA: TGTGCCAGCAGTTACCTGGGACAGGGAAACTATGGCTACACCTTC.

This clone was seen ten or more times. The genes are TRBV18 and TRBJ2-7; 7 bases align to TRBD1. Germline CDR1 is KGHSH and CDR2 is LQKENI. CDR3 size: 14 residues. The J segment lost 0 bases and the V segment lost 5 bases, leaving 4 bases of the junction unmatched. The CDR3 reads CASSTGQASYEQYF. The CDR3 DNA sequence: TGTGCCAGCTCAACAGGACAGGCCTCCTACGAGCAGTACTTC.

The table lists this clone with a few counts. The chain recombines TRBV5-1 with TRBJ2-1, with 11 positions matching TRBD2. Germline CDR1 and CDR2: SGHRS and YFSETQ. V was pared by 4 bases and J by 7 bases, with 7 bases of the junction left unmatched. The CDR3 totals 15 residues. Here the CDR3 reads CASSRTSGSRNEQFF. The CDR3 DNA is TGCGCCAGCAGCCGTACTAGCGGGAGTAGAAATGAGCAGTTCTTC.

This clone has just a few counts. J is TRBJ2-7 and V is TRBV28; TRBD1 matches 9 bases. The CDR3 length is 17 residues. With V trimmed by 4 bases and J by 4 bases, 14 bases remained unmatched. Germline V gives CDR1 MDHEN, CDR2 SYDVKM. CDR3: CASSSLSGQGKGYEQYF. For the CDR3, the DNA is TGTGCCAGCAGTTCCCTCTCCGGACAGGGGAAGGGGTACGAGCAGTACTTC.

The chain links TRBV14 to TRBJ1-1; the D gene is possibly TRBD1 (6 bases). The CDR3 extends over 14 amino acids. The ends were cut back, 4 bases at V and 4 bases at J, with 13 bases in the middle. Germline CDR1 SGHDN, CDR2 FVKESK. CDR3 sequence (DNA): TGTGCCAGCAGCCTTGTATGGGGGCCCACTGAAGCTTTCTTT. As protein: CASSLVWGPTEAFF. Full variable domain (missing parts from reference TRBV14 and TRBJ1-1): EAGVTQFPSHSVIEKGQTVTLRCDPISGHDNLYWYRRVMGKEIKFLLHFVKESKQDESGMPNNRFLAERTGGTYSTLKVQPAELEDSGVYFCASSLVWGPTEAFFGQGTRLTVV.

CDR3 sequence (DNA): TGTGCCAGCAGCCCTTTAAGACAGATCCAAGAGACCCAGTACTTC. This encodes CASSPLRQIQETQYF. The V call is TRBV7-8, the J call TRBJ2-5; D possibly corresponds to TRBD1 (5 bases). Germline-derived CDR1 and CDR2 are SGHVS and FQNEAQ. V was clipped by 5 bases and J by 1 base, with 14 bases between them. The CDR3 runs to 15 residues.

In its sample, this clone was seen many times. This chain uses TRBV28 with TRBJ1-2, with D perhaps TRBD1 (6 bases). Trimming pared 5 bases from V and 2 bases from J, leaving 12 bases between. CDR3 size: 14 residues. Germline V gene lookup returns CDR1 MDHEN and CDR2 SYDVKM. The CDR3 sequence is CASSRAGQNYGYTF. In nucleotides, the CDR3 is TGTGCCAGCAGTCGCGCCGGACAGAACTATGGCTACACCTTC.

The chain carries TRBV5-1 and TRBJ2-1; D might be TRBD2 (6 bases). Per germline, CDR1 SGHRS and CDR2 YFSETQ. Deletions cut 4 bases from V and 0 bases from J, with 14 bases between. CDR3 size: 16 residues. The CDR3 DNA reads TGCGCCAGCAGCATGGACTATCTGAGCTCCTACAATGAGCAGTTCTTC. This gives the protein CASSMDYLSSYNEQFF.

V and J are TRBV6-6 and TRBJ2-7; D not certain. In germline, CDR1 is MNHNY, CDR2 SVGAGI (reference sequence). V lost 7 bases, J lost 3 bases, and 16 bases lay in between. The CDR3 is 14 amino acids. CDR3: CASIPNGAIYEQYF. For the CDR3, the DNA is TGTGCCAGCATCCCAAACGGTGCCATCTACGAGCAGTACTTC.

The chain couples TRBV30 to TRBJ2-5; TRBD2 agrees at 7 bases. CDR1 and CDR2 (germline): GTSNPN, SVGIG (reference sequence). J lost 4 bases, V lost 7 bases, and 6 bases had no gene match. This CDR3 spans 12 amino acids. DNA of the CDR3: TGTGCCTCTAATTTAGCGGGAGAGACCCAGTACTTC. This gives the protein CASNLAGETQYF.

This clone was counted a few times. The V gene is TRBV5-1, the J gene TRBJ1-1; 8 bases agree with TRBD1. The germline CDR1 and CDR2 sequences are SGHRS and YFSETQ. V shed 5 bases and J 1 base; nucleotides not matched to a gene: 7. The CDR3 is 15 amino acids. The CDR3 region has the DNA TGCGCCAGCAGACCGACAGGGGCCCCGAACACTGAAGCTTTCTTT. It codes for CASRPTGAPNTEAFF.

This clone was found a few times. A read error may produce the germline difference seen at one junction end. The chain uses TRBV7-9 and TRBJ2-1; TRBD2 aligns across 15 bases. Germline V gene lookup returns CDR1 SEHNR and CDR2 FQNEAQ (reference sequence). The CDR3 has 14 amino acids. CDR3: CASSLDGLAGGPVF. The CDR3 region has the DNA TGTGCCAGCAGCTTAGATGGACTAGCGGGGGGGCCGGTCTTC.

The chain recombines TRBV9 with TRBJ2-5, with D maybe TRBD2 (6 bases). V was trimmed by 4 bases and J by 0 bases, leaving 16 bases between them. CDR3 size: 16 residues. The germline CDR1 and CDR2 sequences are SGDLS and YYNGEE. The CDR3 reads CASSPYGGGNQETQYF. For the CDR3, the DNA is TGTGCCAGCAGCCCATACGGTGGGGGGAACCAAGAGACCCAGTACTTC.

This clone occurred a few times. The J gene is TRBJ1-5, the V gene TRBV5-5; 7 nucleotides match TRBD1. The CDR3 contains 16 residues. V gave up 0 bases and J gave up 5 bases; unmatched junction bases: 8. Germline V gene lookup returns CDR1 SGHKS and CDR2 YYEKEE (reference sequence). CDR3 nucleotides: TGTGCCAGCAGCTTGGCCGGGACAGCCGGCTATCAGCCCCAGCATTTT. Its translation is CASSLAGTAGYQPQHF.

The rearrangement joins TRBV5-6 to TRBJ2-5; the match to TRBD1 covers 9 bases. J was trimmed by 4 bases and V by 7 bases; bases with no gene match: 8. The CDR3 covers 14 residues. Looked up from germline, CDR1 is SGHDT and CDR2 is YYEEEE. CDR3 sequence: CASGGQGLSETQYF. As DNA, the CDR3 is TGTGCCAGCGGAGGACAGGGGTTGTCAGAGACCCAGTACTTC.

CDR3 nucleotide sequence: TGTGCCAGCAGTCCGGAGGGGACCTCTGGAAACACCATATATTTT. It specifies CASSPEGTSGNTIYF. The V and J genes are TRBV9 and TRBJ1-3, with a possible D match to TRBD1 (5 bases). The germline V gene has CDR1 SGDLS and CDR2 YYNGEE. This CDR3 is built from 15 residues. The ends were cut back, 5 bases at V and 0 bases at J, with 12 bases in the middle. Filled out from reference TRBV9 and TRBJ1-3, the complete variable domain reads DSGVTQTPKHLITATGQRVTLRCSPRSGDLSVYWYQQSLDQGLQFLIQYYNGEERAKGNILERFSAQQFPDLHSELNLSSLELGDSALYFCASSPEGTSGNTIYFGEGSWLTVV.

This clone appeared many times. At the DNA level, this CDR3 is encoded by other sequences in the same sample as well. For the CDR3, the DNA is TGTGCCAGCAGCTTATCCGCAGATACGCAGTATTTT. Encoded protein: CASSLSADTQYF. The gene calls are TRBV7-9 and TRBJ2-3; unclear D gene. The CDR3 has 12 amino acids. V lost 2 bases, J lost 4 bases, and 4 bases lay in between. The V gene's germline CDR1 is SEHNR and CDR2 FQNEAQ (reference sequence).

This clone was seen only a few times. The chain couples TRBV4-1 to TRBJ1-2; D perhaps matches TRBD1 (6 bases). The CDR3 contains 14 residues. Germline assignment: CDR1 MGHRA and CDR2 YSYEKL. Trimming cost V 1 base and J 3 bases, with 9 bases left between them. The CDR3 protein is CASSQVRGYYGYTF. The DNA of the CDR3 is TGCGCCAGCAGCCAAGTCAGGGGTTACTATGGCTACACCTTC.

This clone was recorded at least ten times. This chain connects TRBV30 to TRBJ1-2, with 7 positions matching TRBD1. The CDR3 extends over 11 amino acids. Trimming took 2 bases from V and 12 from J; bases not matched to a gene: 6. The V gene's germline CDR1 is GTSNPN and CDR2 SVGIG (reference sequence). As DNA, the CDR3 is TGTGCCTGGAGTCCCGGGACAGCGGACACCTTC. Protein: CAWSPGTADTF.

This clone was observed a handful of times. This chain connects TRBV30 to TRBJ1-6; 7 nucleotides agree with TRBD1. The CDR3 has 14 amino acids. Unmatched junction bases numbered 2, after V lost 1 base and J lost 5 bases. Germline V gene lookup returns CDR1 GTSNPN and CDR2 SVGIG (reference sequence). CDR3 loop: CAWSGTGDNSPLHF. For the CDR3, the DNA is TGTGCCTGGAGTGGGACAGGCGATAATTCACCCCTCCACTTT.

The chain uses TRBV6-1 and TRBJ2-7; no firm D call. V was cut by 2 bases and J by 5 bases, with 13 bases left in between. There are 14 residues in the CDR3. CDR1 is MNHNS and CDR2 is SASEGT in the germline V gene. The DNA for the CDR3 is TGTGCCAGCAGTGAAAGGATGAGGTCCCACGAGCAGTACTTC. This codes for CASSERMRSHEQYF.

This clone turned up a few times. The V call is TRBV7-2, the J call TRBJ1-6, with 7 positions matching TRBD1. The trim removed 0 bases at V and 6 bases at J, leaving 11 bases unmatched. The CDR3 spans 18 residues. Germline V gives CDR1 SGHTA, CDR2 FQGNSA. The CDR3 coding sequence is TGTGCCAGCAGCTTAGCAGGGGGCGACCCGAACGGTAATTCACCCCTCCACTTT. Its translation: CASSLAGGDPNGNSPLHF. The full variable domain, its missing parts supplied by reference TRBV7-2 and TRBJ1-6, is GAGVSQSPSNKVTEKGKDVELRCDPISGHTALYWYRQSLGQGLEFLIYFQGNSAPDKSGLPSDRFSAERTGGSVSTLTIQRTQQEDSAVYLCASSLAGGDPNGNSPLHFGNGTRLTVT.

A remark on this clone: Germline is not matched at one junction end, which may reflect a read error. CDR3 sequence: CASSPGGPQETQYF. In DNA, the CDR3 is TGTGCTAGCAGCCCGGGAGGACCACAAGAGACCCAGTACTTC. V usage is TRBV7-7 and J usage is TRBJ2-5, with TRBD2 matching 7 bases. Germline V CDR1 and CDR2: SSHAT, FNYEAQ (reference sequence). The CDR3 totals 14 residues.